This T cell receptor (beta chain) was identified during a study of T cell repertoires in cytomegalovirus infection. The wider study: Carrying CMV and the relevant HLA type showed in public TCR beta signatures. Study findings and constraints: Cumulative public TCR beta family frequency identified carriers of CMV plus the relevant HLA. Dominating the ex vivo response were HLA-C-restricted CMV-specific TCR beta clonotypes.

This clonotype was observed at least ten times. As yet, its antigen is unknown. TCRdb analysed the reads with MiXCR anew, one entry per CDR3 protein. The data hold about 190,000 distinct CDR3 sequences, with 8% to 10% observed a single time. The sequence came from a human donor in good health (CMV status not recorded). Some clones in this sample may be carry-over from other donors' samples. Material for sequencing was PBMCs.

The CDR3 DNA sequence: TGCAGCGTAATGATCGGGTTTGCAACTAATGAAAAACTGTTTTTT. Encoded protein: CSVMIGFATNEKLFF. The genes are TRBV29-1 and TRBJ1-4; D is unresolved. This CDR3 is 15 amino acids long. V dropped 6 bases and J dropped 0 bases, with 14 bases sitting between them. From germline, CDR1 is SQVTM and CDR2 ANQGSEA.